Each of the 20 T cell receptor beta chains below was sequenced from the same sample in a study of T cell responses to AZD1222 COVID-19 vaccine. Profiling relied on immunoSEQ multiplex PCR, and the TCRdb table lists in-frame clones only, not all of them. The sample yields some 150,000 clones, about 86% seen once. The sample consisted of peripheral blood, taken 28 days after the second AZD1222 dose. Receptor source: an adult who received the AZD1222 COVID-19 vaccine.

The chain joins TRBV29-1 to TRBJ2-1; D is uncertain. The V end lost 3 bases, the J end lost 7 bases, and 10 bases lay between the germline ends. The CDR3 is 12 residues long. Germline V CDR1 and CDR2: SQVTM, ANQGSEA. As DNA, the CDR3 is TGCAGCGTTGACCTGGGTCGGAATGAGCAGTTCTTC. Protein sequence: CSVDLGRNEQFF.

The chain links TRBV6-5 to TRBJ2-1; 8 positions agree with TRBD2. V dropped 2 bases and J dropped 7; count of bases not matched to a gene: 7. The CDR3 has 15 amino acids. Germline V gene lookup returns CDR1 MNHEY and CDR2 SVGAGI. The CDR3 nucleotides are TGTGCCAGCAGTTACGGGACGGGAGGGCTAAATGAGCAGTTCTTC. This gives the protein CASSYGTGGLNEQFF.

V usage is TRBV18 and J usage is TRBJ2-1; D is ambiguous. CDR1 KGHSH and CDR2 LQKENI come from the germline V gene. This CDR3 spans 14 amino acids. Trimming cost V 3 bases and J 10 bases, with 16 bases left between them. CDR3: CASSPAGTWREQFF. CDR3 nucleotide sequence: TGTGCCAGCTCACCTGCTGGAACTTGGCGGGAGCAGTTCTTC.

This sequence joins TRBV11-3 and TRBJ1-1; D unclear. The V gene's germline CDR1 is SGHNT and CDR2 YENEEA. There are 13 residues in the CDR3. V was clipped by 0 bases and J by 1 base, with 3 bases between them. The CDR3 region has the DNA TGTGCCAGCAGCTTAGACGCGAACACTGAAGCTTTCTTT. As protein: CASSLDANTEAFF.

The genes are TRBV7-9 and TRBJ1-2, with unresolved D. V dropped 2 bases and J dropped 8 bases, with 21 bases sitting between them. The CDR3 consists of 16 residues. Germline V gene data show CDR1 as SEHNR and CDR2 as FQNEAQ (reference sequence). CDR3 loop: CASSLSGTTSSGGYTF. CDR3 coding DNA: TGTGCCAGCAGCTTAAGTGGCACAACCTCCTCGGGAGGCTACACCTTC. Supplemented by reference TRBV7-9 and TRBJ1-2, the full variable domain reads DTGVSQNPRHKITKRGQNVTFRCDPISEHNRLYWYRQTLGQGPEFLTYFQNEAQLEKSRLLSDRFSAERPKGSFSTLEIQRTEQGDSAMYLCASSLSGTTSSGGYTFGSGTRLTVV.

This clone has more than one count but fewer than ten. The rearrangement joins TRBV5-1 to TRBJ2-3; tentative D call: TRBD1 (5 bases). The V end was cut by 5 bases, the J end by 2 bases, with 6 bases between. Per the germline V gene, CDR1 is SGHRS and CDR2 is YFSETQ. The CDR3 runs to 12 residues. The CDR3 here is CASRDNTDTQYF. The CDR3 DNA is TGCGCCAGCAGGGACAACACAGATACGCAGTATTTT.

The chain carries TRBV11-2 and TRBJ2-7, with D unresolved. The V and J ends lost 1 base and 2 bases respectively, with 6 bases between them. Germline V lookup: CDR1 SGHAT, CDR2 FQNNGV. The CDR3 loop spans 13 amino acids. The CDR3 sequence: CASSLGLTYEQYF. The CDR3 nucleotides read TGTGCCAGCAGCTTAGGGCTCACCTACGAGCAGTACTTC.

This clone was counted between two and nine times. The rearrangement uses TRBV12-3 or TRBV12-4 and TRBJ1-2; D possibly corresponds to TRBD1 (6 bases). V was cut by 5 bases and J by 6 bases, with 10 bases left in between. This CDR3 spans 12 amino acids. The CDR3 here is CASSHRADGYTF. DNA of the CDR3: TGTGCCAGCAGTCACAGGGCGGATGGCTACACCTTC.

The chain joins TRBV29-1 to TRBJ2-3, with D perhaps matching TRBD1 or TRBD2 (6 bases each). The CDR3 spans 15 residues. Germline assignment: CDR1 SQVTM and CDR2 ANQGSEA. Trimming removed 3 bases at V and 6 bases at J, with 19 bases between. In DNA form, the CDR3 reads TGCAGCGTTGACGGGGGTTACAGGGATTCGGATACGCAGTATTTT. Protein: CSVDGGYRDSDTQYF.

The V gene is TRBV7-8, the J gene TRBJ2-5; D gene uncertain. The CDR3 spans 14 residues. CDR1 SGHVS and CDR2 FQNEAQ come from the germline V gene. Between the trimmed V and J ends, which lost 6 bases and 2 bases, there was a span of 13 bases. The CDR3, as DNA: TGTGCCAGCAGTTCCCTGAGGTGGCAAGAGACCCAGTACTTC. This encodes CASSSLRWQETQYF.

A few counts support this clone. J is TRBJ1-3 and V is TRBV2; D gene ambiguous. Germline values: CDR1 SNHLY, CDR2 FYNNEI. Trimming shortened V by 2 bases and J by 4 bases, and 9 bases separated the two germline ends. CDR3 length: 14 residues. The CDR3 region is CASSERGTGNTIYF. The CDR3 nucleotides are TGTGCCAGCAGTGAAAGAGGTACCGGAAACACCATATATTTT.

The CDR3 protein is CASSPGEREFSEQYF. CDR3 in DNA: TGTGCCAGCAGCCCCGGGGAGCGGGAGTTTTCCGAGCAGTACTTC. V is TRBV6-2 or TRBV6-3 and J is TRBJ2-7; 8 positions match TRBD2. This CDR3 comprises 15 residues. Per the germline V gene, CDR1 is MNHEY and CDR2 is SVGEGT. Unmatched junction bases numbered 13, after V lost 6 bases and J lost 6 bases.

The rearrangement uses TRBV5-1 and TRBJ2-2, with 9 nucleotides matching TRBD2. The CDR3 is made up of 16 amino acids. Germline CDR1 reads SGHRS; CDR2 reads YFSETQ. With 0 bases clipped from V and 5 bases from J, the junction kept 5 bases outside the gene matches. In nucleotides, the CDR3 is TGCGCCAGCAGCTTGGAGGGACTAGCTATAACCGGGGAGCTGTTTTTT. It yields the protein CASSLEGLAITGELFF.

This clone was recorded only once. The genes are TRBV10-3 and TRBJ2-3; TRBD2 aligns across 7 bases. The CDR3 contains 14 residues. The trim removed 2 bases at V and 4 bases at J, leaving 3 bases unmatched. Germline V gene lookup returns CDR1 ENHRY and CDR2 SYGVKD. CDR3 sequence reads: CAISEGGVSDTQYF. CDR3 DNA sequence: TGTGCCATCAGTGAGGGGGGGGTTTCAGATACGCAGTATTTT.

Concerning this clone: The sample carries other DNA sequences with the same CDR3. V is TRBV3-1 (or the pseudogene TRBV3-2) and J is TRBJ1-3; D uncertain. The germline V gene has CDR1 LGHDT and CDR2 YNNKEL (reference sequence). V lost 1 base, J lost 4 bases, and 2 bases lay in between. The CDR3 has 12 residues. The CDR3: CASSQGGNTIYF. As DNA, the CDR3 is TGTGCCAGCAGCCAAGGGGGAAACACCATATATTTT.

The chain has TRBV9 and TRBJ2-5, with 11 bases fitting TRBD1. The length of the CDR3 is 15 residues. The V gene end was trimmed by 0 bases and the J gene end by 4 bases; junction bases not matched to a gene: 2. The V gene's germline CDR1 is SGDLS and CDR2 YYNGEE. The CDR3 DNA reads as TGTGCCAGCAGCGTAGGGGGGACAGGGGGAGAGACCCAGTACTTC. Translation gives CASSVGGTGGETQYF.

V is TRBV7-9 and J is TRBJ1-4, with D maybe TRBD1 (6 bases). The CDR3 length is 14 residues. Germline V gene sequence: CDR1 SEHNR, CDR2 FQNEAQ (reference sequence). Trimming left V 3 bases short and J 8 bases short, with 13 bases between. The CDR3 nucleotides are TGTGCCAGCAGCTTGTCAGGGGTGGGAGAAAAACTGTTTTTT. It codes for CASSLSGVGEKLFF.

This chain uses TRBV5-1 with TRBJ1-2; no reliable D call. The CDR3 loop spans 13 amino acids. V was clipped by 6 bases and J by 2 bases, with 11 bases between them. Germline V lookup: CDR1 SGHRS, CDR2 YFSETQ. CDR3 sequence reads: CASKTSPNYGYTF. Here the CDR3 DNA reads TGCGCCAGCAAGACTAGCCCCAACTATGGCTACACCTTC.

The chain carries TRBV27 and TRBJ2-2; unclear D gene. Per germline, CDR1 MNHEY and CDR2 SMNVEV (reference sequence). V was cut by 5 bases and J by 4 bases, with 11 bases left in between. The CDR3 is made up of 14 amino acids. The CDR3 is CASSPGRVTGELFF. In nucleotides, the CDR3 is TGTGCCAGCAGTCCTGGTCGGGTCACCGGGGAGCTGTTTTTT.

This sequence joins TRBV19 and TRBJ2-7, with 9 bases that match TRBD1. The CDR3 is 17 amino acids. V shed 3 bases and J 5 bases; nucleotides not matched to a gene: 14. Germline V gene sequence: CDR1 LNHDA, CDR2 SQIVND (reference sequence). CDR3 in amino acids: CASSMRRDRDRVHEQYF. The CDR3 DNA sequence: TGTGCCAGTAGTATGAGGAGGGACCGGGACAGGGTCCACGAGCAGTACTTC.